The rows below give T cell receptor beta chains drawn from one sample of a study of shared clonotypes between healthy human individuals. Measured with immunoSEQ multiplex PCR; TCRdb has only the in-frame clones, and not every one. Of about 550,000 clones detected, less than 97% appear once; the ten largest clones hold 0.1% to 0.11%. The sample was naive CD8+ T cells sorted from blood. The receptors stem from a woman in her twenties or thirties in good health. Each CDR3 is given with its conserved first and last residue. The D gene is left open where the match is weak. Not every row has a clone size; where given, it reads once, few, many or a size class.

d_call: TRBD1; j_call: TRBJ2-6; clone_size: once; v_call: TRBV27; cdr3_nt: TGTGCCACTGGGACAGCCGTCTCTGTTCGTGGGGCCAACGTCCTGACTTTC; cdr3_aa: CATGTAVSVRGANVLTF
d_call: -; j_call: TRBJ2-3; clone_size: -; v_call: TRBV18; cdr3_nt: TGTGCCAGCTCACCACCGGGCACAGATACGCAGTATTTT; cdr3_aa: CASSPPGTDTQYF
d_call: -; j_call: TRBJ2-7; clone_size: -; v_call: TRBV27; cdr3_nt: TGTGCCAGCAGTTTGGTGGGAGCGGGCGAGCAGTACTTC; cdr3_aa: CASSLVGAGEQYF
d_call: -; j_call: TRBJ1-2; clone_size: -; v_call: TRBV5-4; cdr3_nt: TGTGCCAGCAGGTCAACGTTTAACTATGGCTACACCTTC; cdr3_aa: CASRSTFNYGYTF
d_call: TRBD2; j_call: TRBJ2-1; clone_size: -; v_call: TRBV2; cdr3_nt: TGTGCCAGCGGGGCAAGCGGGGGTAACAATGAGCAGTTCTTC; cdr3_aa: CASGASGGNNEQFF
d_call: -; j_call: TRBJ2-1; clone_size: -; v_call: TRBV4-1; cdr3_nt: TGCGCCAGCAGCTCAGACCACAATGAGCAGTTCTTC; cdr3_aa: CASSSDHNEQFF
d_call: -; j_call: TRBJ1-1; clone_size: -; v_call: TRBV7-6; cdr3_nt: TGTGCCAGCAGCGGAGGTCCGCGGGGCACTGAAGCTTTCTTT; cdr3_aa: CASSGGPRGTEAFF
d_call: TRBD2; j_call: TRBJ2-2; clone_size: -; v_call: TRBV6-1; cdr3_nt: TGTGCCAGCATATGGCGGGAGCCCGGGGAGCTGTTTTTT; cdr3_aa: CASIWREPGELFF
d_call: -; j_call: TRBJ1-1; clone_size: -; v_call: TRBV4-1; cdr3_nt: TGCGCCAGCAGCCAATCGCCAGGGAAGAACACTGAAGCTTTCTTT; cdr3_aa: CASSQSPGKNTEAFF
d_call: -; j_call: TRBJ1-5; clone_size: few; v_call: TRBV6-5; cdr3_nt: TGTGCCAGCAGTTACGGACAAGAACAGCCCCAGCATTTT; cdr3_aa: CASSYGQEQPQHF
d_call: TRBD2; j_call: TRBJ2-1; clone_size: once; v_call: TRBV23-1; cdr3_nt: TGCGCCAGCAGTCAATCGGTAGCGGGAGGGCCCTACAATGAGCAGTTCTTC; cdr3_aa: CASSQSVAGGPYNEQFF
d_call: -; j_call: TRBJ1-3; clone_size: -; v_call: TRBV4-1; cdr3_nt: TGCGCCAGCAGCCAGGGACACAGCTCTGGAAACACCATATATTTT; cdr3_aa: CASSQGHSSGNTIYF
d_call: -; j_call: TRBJ2-7; clone_size: -; v_call: TRBV5-4; cdr3_nt: TGTGCCAGCAGCTTGGGGTCCTTTAGCGAGCAGTACTTC; cdr3_aa: CASSLGSFSEQYF
d_call: -; j_call: TRBJ2-7; clone_size: -; v_call: TRBV4-2; cdr3_nt: TGTGCCAGCAGCCCGAGCCCCCACAGCTCCTACGAGCAGTACTTC; cdr3_aa: CASSPSPHSSYEQYF
d_call: -; j_call: TRBJ2-3; clone_size: -; v_call: TRBV13; cdr3_nt: TGTGCCAGCAGGCTCCCCGTTGGCGTTGGCACAGATACGCAGTATTTT; cdr3_aa: CASRLPVGVGTDTQYF
d_call: -; j_call: TRBJ2-3; clone_size: -; v_call: TRBV7-9; cdr3_nt: TGTGCCAGCAGCTTAGGGACCCTCTCTAGCACAGATACGCAGTATTTT; cdr3_aa: CASSLGTLSSTDTQYF
d_call: TRBD2; j_call: TRBJ2-1; clone_size: -; v_call: TRBV7-8; cdr3_nt: TGTGCCAGCAGGGAAGGATTAGCGGGAGATGGTTACACTGTAGGCAATGAGCAGTTCTTC; cdr3_aa: CASREGLAGDGYTVGNEQFF
d_call: -; j_call: TRBJ2-5; clone_size: -; v_call: TRBV28; cdr3_nt: TGTGCCAGCAGACAGGAACTCCAAGAGACCCAGTACTTC; cdr3_aa: CASRQELQETQYF
d_call: -; j_call: TRBJ2-3; clone_size: -; v_call: TRBV6-1; cdr3_nt: TGTGCCAGCAGTGAAAGGAGTTCGGGGCACCGGGGGACAGATACGCAGTATTTT; cdr3_aa: CASSERSSGHRGTDTQYF
d_call: TRBD2; j_call: TRBJ2-1; clone_size: -; v_call: TRBV7-8; cdr3_nt: TGTGCCAGCAGCGCGGGACTAGCGGGAGGCGGAACCTACAATGAGCAGTTCTTC; cdr3_aa: CASSAGLAGGGTYNEQFF
d_call: TRBD1; j_call: TRBJ2-3; clone_size: once; v_call: TRBV6-1; cdr3_nt: TGTGCCAGCAGTGACCCGACCGAATCGAGGACAGGGGACACAGATACGCAGTATTTT; cdr3_aa: CASSDPTESRTGDTDTQYF
d_call: -; j_call: TRBJ2-7; clone_size: -; v_call: TRBV4-1; cdr3_nt: TGCGCCAGCAGCCAAGTTGGACGAGGCTACGAGCAGTACTTC; cdr3_aa: CASSQVGRGYEQYF
d_call: -; j_call: TRBJ2-7; clone_size: -; v_call: TRBV27; cdr3_nt: TGTGCCAGCAGTTTAGGACCCACCCCCTACGAGCAGTACTTC; cdr3_aa: CASSLGPTPYEQYF
d_call: -; j_call: TRBJ2-7; clone_size: -; v_call: TRBV29-1; cdr3_nt: TGCAGCGTTGCCTTAGCGTTATCCTACGAGCAGTACTTC; cdr3_aa: CSVALALSYEQYF
d_call: TRBD1; j_call: TRBJ2-7; clone_size: once; v_call: TRBV6-5; cdr3_nt: TGTGCCAGCAGTTACTCGAAGGGACAGACCTACGAGCAGTACTTC; cdr3_aa: CASSYSKGQTYEQYF
d_call: -; j_call: TRBJ2-7; clone_size: -; v_call: TRBV4-1; cdr3_nt: TGCGCCAGCAGCCAGCCCGGACGGAGCTACGAGCAGTACTTC; cdr3_aa: CASSQPGRSYEQYF
d_call: TRBD1; j_call: TRBJ2-7; clone_size: -; v_call: TRBV5-6; cdr3_nt: TGTGCCAGCAGCTTTGGGACAGGGAGCCCCTACGAGCAGTACTTC; cdr3_aa: CASSFGTGSPYEQYF
d_call: TRBD2; j_call: TRBJ2-1; clone_size: -; v_call: TRBV19; cdr3_nt: TGTGCCAGTACCCTTAGCGGGAGCACCTACAATGAGCAGTTCTTC; cdr3_aa: CASTLSGSTYNEQFF
d_call: -; j_call: TRBJ2-5; clone_size: -; v_call: TRBV13; cdr3_nt: TGTGCCAGCAGAAGTCCGGGCACTGGGGGGACCCAGTACTTC; cdr3_aa: CASRSPGTGGTQYF
d_call: -; j_call: TRBJ1-3; clone_size: -; v_call: TRBV11-2; cdr3_nt: TGTGCCAGCAGCTTGAGGGTCCTTTACTCTGGAAACACCATATATTTT; cdr3_aa: CASSLRVLYSGNTIYF
d_call: TRBD1; j_call: TRBJ2-1; clone_size: -; v_call: TRBV4-1; cdr3_nt: TGCGCCAGCAGGGACAGGGTTAATGAGCAGTTCTTC; cdr3_aa: CASRDRVNEQFF
d_call: TRBD2; j_call: TRBJ2-7; clone_size: -; v_call: TRBV9; cdr3_nt: TGTGCCAGCAGCGTAGACGGGGGACTAGCGGGCTCCTACGAGCAGTACTTC; cdr3_aa: CASSVDGGLAGSYEQYF
d_call: -; j_call: TRBJ2-1; clone_size: once; v_call: TRBV7-6; cdr3_nt: TGTGCCAGCAGCTTAGGGACGGACAATGAGCAGTTCTTC; cdr3_aa: CASSLGTDNEQFF
d_call: -; j_call: TRBJ1-6; clone_size: -; v_call: TRBV7-2; cdr3_nt: TGTGCCAGCAGCTCACAGGGATCAGCTTCACCCCTCCACTTT; cdr3_aa: CASSSQGSASPLHF
d_call: -; j_call: TRBJ1-3; clone_size: -; v_call: TRBV19; cdr3_nt: TGTGCCAGTAGTATCATTCCAGCAGACTACTCTGGAAACACCATATATTTT; cdr3_aa: CASSIIPADYSGNTIYF
d_call: -; j_call: TRBJ1-1; clone_size: -; v_call: TRBV11-2; cdr3_nt: TGTGCCAGCAGCTTAGGAGGTCAGGGGAAGAAGGAAGCTTTCTTT; cdr3_aa: CASSLGGQGKKEAFF
d_call: TRBD1; j_call: TRBJ1-1; clone_size: -; v_call: TRBV4-1; cdr3_nt: TGCGCCAGCAGCCAAGTGAGCCAGGGGGCTGTTATTGGCACTGAAGCTTTCTTT; cdr3_aa: CASSQVSQGAVIGTEAFF
d_call: TRBD2; j_call: TRBJ2-7; clone_size: -; v_call: TRBV19; cdr3_nt: TGTGCCAGTAGTACGACACTAGCGGGAGGTTACGAGCAGTACTTC; cdr3_aa: CASSTTLAGGYEQYF
d_call: -; j_call: TRBJ2-5; clone_size: -; v_call: TRBV4-1; cdr3_nt: TGCGCCAGCAGTACTAGTTTTGCCCCCCAAGAGACCCAGTACTTC; cdr3_aa: CASSTSFAPQETQYF
d_call: -; j_call: TRBJ2-7; clone_size: -; v_call: TRBV4-1; cdr3_nt: TGCGCCAGCAGCGAAAGAGGGACTGGGGCCTACGAGCAGTACTTC; cdr3_aa: CASSERGTGAYEQYF